A selection of T cell receptor beta chains follows, all from one sample in a study of blood T cell repertoires in COVID-19. Measured with immunoSEQ multiplex PCR; TCRdb has only the in-frame clones, and not every one. The data show some 400,000 clones, 80% to 90% seen once. The sample comprised PBMCs or T cells enriched from blood (not recorded which). The receptors here all came from a young man who had recovered from COVID-19. Each CDR3 is given with its conserved first and last residue. D genes are given only for firm matches. Size tells how often a clone was seen (once, few, many) or the class of an expanded clone, and some rows leave it out.

j_gene	abundance	d_gene	v_gene	CDR3aa	CDR3nt
TRBJ1-1	-	-	TRBV27	CASTALGSSTEAFF	TGTGCCAGCACCGCCCTAGGGAGTAGCACTGAAGCTTTCTTT
TRBJ1-5	-	-	TRBV28	CASSDSSQPQHF	TGTGCCAGCAGTGACAGCAGTCAGCCCCAGCATTTT
TRBJ2-5	-	TRBD1	TRBV11-2	CASSYPPRTGAGETQYF	TGTGCCAGCAGCTACCCCCCTCGGACAGGGGCCGGGGAGACCCAGTACTTC
TRBJ2-2	-	-	TRBV30	CAWSLGASSGELFF	TGTGCCTGGAGTCTAGGGGCGAGCTCCGGGGAGCTGTTTTTT
TRBJ1-2	-	TRBD1	TRBV3-1/TRBV3-2	CASSQRDRTGYTF	TGTGCCAGCAGCCAGCGGGACAGAACTGGCTACACCTTC
TRBJ2-1	-	-	TRBV14	CASSQGSSYNEQFF	TGTGCCAGCAGCCAAGGTTCTAGCTACAATGAGCAGTTCTTC
TRBJ1-1	-	-	TRBV18	CASSPTTANTEAFF	TGTGCCAGCTCACCCACGACAGCGAACACTGAAGCTTTCTTT
TRBJ1-1	-	-	TRBV6-5	CASSRNTEAFF	TGTGCCAGCAGCCGGAACACTGAAGCTTTCTTT
TRBJ1-1	few	-	TRBV29-1	CSAIIRVETEAFF	TGCAGCGCCATCATCAGGGTAGAGACTGAAGCTTTCTTT
TRBJ2-7	-	TRBD2	TRBV18	CASSLQAGTSDEQYF	TGTGCCAGCTCACTCCAAGCCGGGACTAGCGACGAGCAGTACTTC
TRBJ1-1	-	TRBD1	TRBV12-5	CASGFRDSLKGTEAFF	TGTGCTAGTGGTTTCCGGGACAGCCTTAAGGGCACTGAAGCTTTCTTT
TRBJ2-1	-	TRBD1	TRBV18	CASSQTQGPYNEQFF	TGTGCCAGCTCGCAGACACAGGGGCCCTACAATGAGCAGTTCTTC
TRBJ1-1	-	-	TRBV19	CASITPGLNTEAFF	TGTGCCAGTATCACCCCCGGGTTGAACACTGAAGCTTTCTTT
TRBJ1-1	-	-	TRBV12-3/TRBV12-4	CASTLGGVGEAFF	TGTGCCAGCACCCTAGGGGGGGTGGGTGAAGCTTTCTTT
TRBJ2-1	-	TRBD2	TRBV5-4	CASSYGLAVYNEQFF	TGTGCCAGCAGCTACGGACTAGCGGTATACAATGAGCAGTTCTTC
TRBJ2-1	-	-	TRBV4-1	CASSQQGTSYNEQFF	TGCGCCAGCAGCCAACAGGGGACCTCCTACAATGAGCAGTTCTTC
TRBJ2-5	-	-	TRBV14	CASSQDPGWGETQYF	TGTGCCAGCAGCCAAGATCCAGGGTGGGGCGAGACCCAGTACTTC
TRBJ1-1	-	-	TRBV19	CASSWQGYTEAFF	TGTGCCAGTAGTTGGCAGGGTTACACTGAAGCTTTCTTT
TRBJ1-1	-	-	TRBV19	CASSPTASPGAFF	TGTGCCAGTAGTCCGACTGCTAGCCCTGGGGCTTTCTTT
TRBJ2-4	-	-	TRBV28	CASSFSGLAKNIQYF	TGTGCCAGCAGTTTTTCGGGGTTAGCCAAAAACATTCAGTACTTC
TRBJ2-3	-	TRBD2	TRBV10-2	CASSVAGRDTQYF	TGCGCCAGCAGCGTGGCCGGGAGGGATACGCAGTATTTT
TRBJ2-5	-	-	TRBV20-1	CSATQETQYF	TGCAGTGCCACCCAGGAGACCCAGTACTTC
TRBJ1-5	-	-	TRBV7-8	CASSLGRVTSNQPQHF	TGTGCCAGCAGCTTAGGACGGGTAACTAGCAATCAGCCCCAGCATTTT
TRBJ1-2	-	-	TRBV12-3/TRBV12-4	CASSFGAGPGYTF	TGTGCCAGCAGTTTTGGGGCAGGGCCTGGCTACACCTTC
TRBJ2-6	-	-	TRBV9	CASSEVVLGYSGANVLTF	TGTGCCAGCAGCGAAGTAGTTCTCGGGTACTCTGGGGCCAACGTCCTGACTTTC
TRBJ2-5	-	TRBD1	TRBV19	CASSKAGGWETQYF	TGTGCCAGTAGTAAGGCAGGGGGCTGGGAGACCCAGTACTTC
TRBJ1-3	-	-	TRBV5-6	CASSPTPADSGNTIYF	TGTGCCAGCAGCCCAACCCCGGCGGACTCTGGAAACACCATATATTTT
TRBJ2-3	-	TRBD2	TRBV7-2	CASRPTSASDTQYF	TGTGCCAGCAGGCCGACTAGCGCGTCAGATACGCAGTATTTT
TRBJ1-5	few	-	TRBV7-8	CASSSTTSNQPQHF	TGTGCCAGCAGCTCAACAACTAGCAATCAGCCCCAGCATTTT
TRBJ2-7	-	TRBD1	TRBV28	CASSAGTGVVYEQYF	TGTGCCAGCAGCGCCGGGACAGGGGTTGTCTACGAGCAGTACTTC
TRBJ2-5	-	TRBD2	TRBV4-1	CASSQLAGRLETQYF	TGCGCCAGCAGCCAACTAGCGGGGAGGCTTGAGACCCAGTACTTC
TRBJ2-7	few	TRBD1	TRBV24-1	CATSAAKQGRRVISSYEQYF	TGTGCCACCAGTGCCGCGAAACAGGGGCGCCGGGTCATTAGCTCCTACGAGCAGTACTTC
TRBJ2-7	-	-	TRBV5-8	CASSMTGYSYEQYF	TGTGCCAGCAGCATGACAGGCTACTCCTACGAGCAGTACTTC
TRBJ2-7	-	-	TRBV30	CASRDLERLEQYF	TGTGCCTCCAGGGACTTGGAACGGCTCGAGCAGTACTTC
TRBJ2-1	-	TRBD2	TRBV9	CASSYSGTEWDEQFF	TGTGCCAGCAGCTATAGCGGGACGGAATGGGATGAGCAGTTCTTC
TRBJ2-7	-	-	TRBV30	CAWSSSGNYEQYF	TGTGCCTGGTCCTCTTCGGGTAACTACGAGCAATACTTC
TRBJ2-1	-	TRBD2	TRBV7-3	CASSISGTNNEQFF	TGTGCCAGCAGCATTAGCGGGACCAACAATGAGCAGTTCTTC
TRBJ1-6	-	TRBD1	TRBV4-1	CASSQAGTGNNSPLHF	TGCGCCAGCAGCCAAGCCGGGACAGGAAATAATTCACCCCTCCACTTT
TRBJ2-7	-	TRBD2	TRBV27	CASRGGLTYEQYF	TGTGCCAGCAGGGGGGGACTAACCTACGAGCAGTACTTC
TRBJ2-7	-	TRBD2	TRBV7-9	CASSLARGATYEQYF	TGTGCCAGCAGCTTAGCGCGGGGGGCCACCTACGAGCAGTACTTC
TRBJ1-4	-	-	TRBV12-3/TRBV12-4	CASSLAVSEKLFF	TGTGCCAGCAGTTTAGCAGTTAGTGAAAAACTGTTTTTT